These T cell receptor beta chains were read from a single sample in a study of blood T cell repertoires in COVID-19. The method was immunoSEQ multiplex PCR; TCRdb's version includes in-frame clones alone and lacks a portion of them. The table includes 300,000 to 400,000 clones, over 75% detected once. The specimen was peripheral blood. The receptors stem from a woman aged 45-60 years with active or convalescent COVID-19. The CDR3 runs from the conserved cysteine through the conserved F or W. A D gene is named only where the DNA matches it firmly. A clone size is listed for some rows: how often the clone was seen (once, few, many), or a class if it is expanded.

abundance | j_gene | d_gene | v_gene | CDR3aa | CDR3nt
NA | TRBJ1-6 | TRBD1 | TRBV5-6 | CASSLDGTGGKPLHF | TGTGCCAGCAGCTTGGATGGGACAGGGGGCAAGCCCCTCCACTTT
NA | TRBJ2-1 | TRBD2 | TRBV28 | CASSTGTSGNNEQFF | TGTGCCAGCAGTACCGGGACTAGCGGCAACAATGAGCAGTTCTTC
NA | TRBJ1-2 | NA | TRBV6-2/TRBV6-3 | CASSQQTGTLSHGYTF | TGTGCCAGCAGCCAACAAACAGGGACCCTGAGCCATGGCTACACCTTC
NA | TRBJ1-1 | NA | TRBV5-1 | CASSLAGGEAFF | TGCGCCAGCAGCTTGGCTGGCGGAGAAGCTTTCTTT
NA | TRBJ1-2 | NA | TRBV4-3 | CASSQENRGGYGYTF | TGCGCCAGCAGCCAAGAGAACAGAGGCGGGTATGGCTACACCTTC
NA | TRBJ1-2 | NA | TRBV19 | CASSSLREAPYGYTF | TGTGCCAGTAGCTCCCTTCGGGAAGCCCCCTATGGCTACACCTTC
NA | TRBJ2-1 | TRBD2 | TRBV6-4 | CASSVTGGRTNEQFF | TGTGCCAGCAGTGTGACTGGCGGGAGGACTAATGAGCAGTTCTTC
NA | TRBJ2-3 | NA | TRBV19 | CASSYPGASTDTQYF | TGTGCCAGTTCCTACCCAGGGGCTAGCACAGATACGCAGTATTTT
NA | TRBJ1-5 | TRBD1 | TRBV6-2/TRBV6-3 | CASSPETGGYSNQPQHF | TGTGCCAGCAGTCCCGAGACAGGGGGCTATAGCAATCAGCCCCAGCATTTT
NA | TRBJ2-5 | TRBD1 | TRBV5-6 | CASSFVDGQGRGETQYF | TGTGCCAGCAGCTTTGTGGATGGACAGGGGAGAGGAGAGACCCAGTACTTC
NA | TRBJ2-1 | TRBD2 | TRBV3-1/TRBV3-2 | CASSQEGSGGGGQFF | TGTGCCAGCAGCCAAGAGGGTAGCGGGGGCGGCGGGCAGTTCTTC
NA | TRBJ2-3 | TRBD2 | TRBV28 | CASSEASGSSDTQYF | TGTGCCAGCAGTGAGGCTAGCGGGAGCTCAGATACGCAGTATTTT
NA | TRBJ2-3 | TRBD2 | TRBV5-4 | CASSLSLAGLSTDTQYF | TGTGCCAGCAGCTTGTCACTAGCGGGGTTAAGCACAGATACGCAGTATTTT
NA | TRBJ2-3 | NA | TRBV5-1 | CASSYRVLDRSTDTQYF | TGCGCCAGCAGTTACCGGGTGTTGGACAGAAGCACAGATACGCAGTATTTT
NA | TRBJ2-7 | NA | TRBV4-3 | CASSQSTEYEQYF | TGCGCCAGCAGCCAGTCGACAGAATACGAGCAGTACTTC
NA | TRBJ2-5 | TRBD2 | TRBV7-3 | CASSLTPGLPNQETQYF | TGTGCCAGCAGCTTAACGCCGGGACTACCAAACCAAGAGACCCAGTACTTC
NA | TRBJ1-2 | NA | TRBV6-6 | CASSYSNTFYGYTF | TGTGCCAGCAGTTACTCGAACACCTTCTATGGCTACACCTTC
once | TRBJ1-2 | NA | TRBV19 | CASRIGRGGYGYTF | TGTGCCAGTAGGATCGGCAGGGGAGGGTACGGCTACACCTTC
NA | TRBJ2-1 | TRBD1 | TRBV6-6 | CASSFGTAEQFF | TGTGCCAGCAGTTTCGGGACAGCTGAGCAGTTCTTC
NA | TRBJ1-6 | NA | TRBV9 | CASSVEVQGASPLHF | TGTGCCAGCAGCGTAGAAGTACAGGGTGCCTCACCCCTCCACTTT
NA | TRBJ2-2 | NA | TRBV30 | CAWSVGSVNTGELFF | TGTGCCTGGAGTGTAGGGAGTGTTAACACCGGGGAGCTGTTTTTT
NA | TRBJ2-1 | NA | TRBV7-2 | CASRIGVYNEQFF | TGTGCCAGCAGAATAGGAGTTTACAATGAGCAGTTCTTC
NA | TRBJ2-1 | NA | TRBV7-9 | CASSLRGAPTNEQFF | TGTGCCAGCAGCTTACGGGGGGCTCCTACCAATGAGCAGTTCTTC
NA | TRBJ2-7 | TRBD1 | TRBV13 | CASSLQGDEQYF | TGTGCCAGCAGCCTACAGGGGGACGAGCAGTACTTC
NA | TRBJ1-2 | TRBD1 | TRBV24-1 | CASMPGQGF | TGTGCCTCTATGCCGGGACAGGGCTTC
once | TRBJ2-1 | TRBD2 | TRBV9 | CASSVRSGGTNDEQFF | TGTGCCAGCAGCGTACGTAGCGGGGGGACCAACGATGAGCAGTTCTTC
NA | TRBJ2-1 | NA | TRBV4-3 | CASSSKAYNEQFF | TGCGCCAGCTCTAGCAAAGCCTACAATGAGCAGTTCTTC
NA | TRBJ1-5 | NA | TRBV4-3 | CASSQVPILRGQSNQPQHF | TGCGCCAGCAGCCAAGTTCCCATTTTAAGAGGACAGAGCAATCAGCCCCAGCATTTT
NA | TRBJ1-6 | NA | TRBV7-2 | CASSLQSYNSPLHF | TGTGCCAGCAGCTTACAGTCTTATAATTCACCCCTCCACTTT
NA | TRBJ1-2 | NA | TRBV6-5 | CASSSIGQLGGHGYTF | TGTGCCAGCAGTTCCATCGGACAGTTGGGTGGCCATGGCTACACCTTC
NA | TRBJ1-1 | NA | TRBV3-1/TRBV3-2 | CASSQVRQIRGATEAFF | TGTGCCAGCAGCCAAGTTAGACAGATCAGAGGAGCGACTGAAGCTTTCTTT